Listed below are T cell receptor beta chains from one sample, sequenced in a study of radiotherapy plus CTLA-4 blockade in lung cancer. The protocol was immunoSEQ multiplex PCR, while the TCRdb copy is restricted to in-frame clones and leaves out a portion. Altogether 45,000 or so clones are present, around 69% being singletons, with the ten largest covering just under 8.5%. The material was peripheral blood, obtained from a patient treated with radiotherapy plus ipilimumab. All receptors come from a human donor with non-small cell lung cancer who had stable disease on radiotherapy plus ipilimumab. The CDR3 runs from the conserved cysteine through the conserved F or W. The order of the fields is V gene, J gene, D gene, clone size, CDR3 protein, CDR3 DNA. The D gene is left open where the match is weak. Only some rows state a clone size, as once, few, many or a class for expanded clones.

TRBV7-6	TRBJ1-1	-	-	CASSPPGVRTEAFF	TGTGCCAGCAGCCCCCCAGGGGTAAGGACTGAAGCTTTCTTT
TRBV10-3	TRBJ2-7	-	few	CAIIKSEGNEQYF	TGTGCCATCATAAAGTCGGAGGGGAACGAGCAGTACTTC
TRBV6-1	TRBJ1-1	-	-	CASSADMPVNTEAFF	TGTGCCAGCAGTGCGGACATGCCGGTGAACACTGAAGCTTTCTTT
TRBV9	TRBJ1-6	-	-	CASSVVGTGDSPLHF	TGTGCCAGCAGCGTAGTCGGGACCGGGGATTCACCCCTCCACTTT
TRBV5-5	TRBJ2-1	TRBD1	-	CASSSIRVGTGGIEQFF	TGTGCCAGCAGCTCCATCCGGGTTGGGACAGGGGGCATTGAGCAGTTCTTC
TRBV7-9	TRBJ2-1	TRBD1	-	CASSFSLTGNNNEQFF	TGTGCCAGCAGCTTTTCTTTGACAGGGAATAACAATGAGCAGTTCTTC
TRBV6-1	TRBJ1-1	-	-	CASRSDRYTEAFF	TGTGCCAGCAGATCCGACAGGTACACTGAAGCTTTCTTT
TRBV5-6	TRBJ2-1	-	-	CASSLEIEQFF	TGTGCCAGCAGCTTAGAGATTGAGCAGTTCTTC
TRBV5-4	TRBJ1-2	-	-	CASSPRDGYGYTF	TGTGCCAGCAGCCCCCGGGACGGATATGGCTACACCTTC
TRBV19	TRBJ1-2	TRBD1	-	CASTPQSGTGLGYTF	TGTGCCAGTACCCCTCAGTCCGGGACAGGGCTTGGCTACACCTTC
TRBV9	TRBJ2-2	-	-	CASTTGSTGELFF	TGTGCCAGCACTACAGGGTCCACCGGGGAGCTGTTTTTT